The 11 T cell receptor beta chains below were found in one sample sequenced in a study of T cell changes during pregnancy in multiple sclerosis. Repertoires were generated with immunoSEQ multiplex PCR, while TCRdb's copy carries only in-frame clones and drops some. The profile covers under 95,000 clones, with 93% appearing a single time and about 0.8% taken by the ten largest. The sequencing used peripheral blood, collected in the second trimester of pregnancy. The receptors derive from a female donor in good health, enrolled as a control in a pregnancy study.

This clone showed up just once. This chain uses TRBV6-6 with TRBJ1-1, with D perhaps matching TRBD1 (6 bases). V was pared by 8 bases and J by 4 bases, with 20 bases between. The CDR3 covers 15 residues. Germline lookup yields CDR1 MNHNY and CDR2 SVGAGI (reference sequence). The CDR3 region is CASGVGNRGGTEAFF. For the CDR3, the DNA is TGTGCCAGCGGTGTTGGCAATAGAGGGGGCACTGAAGCTTTCTTT.

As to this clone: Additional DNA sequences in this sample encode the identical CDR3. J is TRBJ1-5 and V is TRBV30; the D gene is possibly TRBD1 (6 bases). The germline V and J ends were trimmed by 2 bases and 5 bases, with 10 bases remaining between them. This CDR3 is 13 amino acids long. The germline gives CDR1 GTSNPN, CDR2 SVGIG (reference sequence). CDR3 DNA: TGTGCCTGGAGTCTTAACAGGGATCAGCCCCAGCATTTT. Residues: CAWSLNRDQPQHF. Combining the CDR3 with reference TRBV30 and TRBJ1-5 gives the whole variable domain SQTIHQWPATLVQPVGSPLSLECTVEGTSNPNLYWYRQAAGRGLQLLFYSVGIGQISSEVPQNLSASRPQDRQFILSSKKLLLSDSGFYLCAWSLNRDQPQHFGDGTRLSIL.

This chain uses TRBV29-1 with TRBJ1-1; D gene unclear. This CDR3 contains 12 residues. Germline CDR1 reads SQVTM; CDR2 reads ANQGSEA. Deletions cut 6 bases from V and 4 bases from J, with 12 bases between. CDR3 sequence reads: CSVAISGTEAFF. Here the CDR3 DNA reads TGCAGCGTCGCTATCTCCGGCACTGAAGCTTTCTTT.

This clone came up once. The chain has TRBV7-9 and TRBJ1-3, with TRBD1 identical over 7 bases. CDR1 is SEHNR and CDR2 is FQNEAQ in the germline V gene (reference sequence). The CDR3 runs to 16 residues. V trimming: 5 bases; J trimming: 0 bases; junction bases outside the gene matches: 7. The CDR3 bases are TGTGCCAGCAGCCTCGGGACAGATTTCTCTGGAAACACCATATATTTT. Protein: CASSLGTDFSGNTIYF.

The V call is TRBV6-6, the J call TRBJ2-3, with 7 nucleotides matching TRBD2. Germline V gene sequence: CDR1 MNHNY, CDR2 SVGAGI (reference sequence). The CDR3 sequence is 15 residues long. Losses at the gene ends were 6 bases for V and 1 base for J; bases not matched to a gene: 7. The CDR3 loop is CASSRTSDRTDTQYF. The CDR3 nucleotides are TGTGCCAGCAGCAGAACTAGCGACCGCACAGATACGCAGTATTTT.

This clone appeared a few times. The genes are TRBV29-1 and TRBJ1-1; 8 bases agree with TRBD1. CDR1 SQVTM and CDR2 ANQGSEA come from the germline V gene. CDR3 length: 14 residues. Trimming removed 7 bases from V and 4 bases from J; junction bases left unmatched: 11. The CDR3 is CSAHRTGKGTEAFF. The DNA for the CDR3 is TGCAGCGCCCACCGGACAGGGAAGGGCACTGAAGCTTTCTTT.

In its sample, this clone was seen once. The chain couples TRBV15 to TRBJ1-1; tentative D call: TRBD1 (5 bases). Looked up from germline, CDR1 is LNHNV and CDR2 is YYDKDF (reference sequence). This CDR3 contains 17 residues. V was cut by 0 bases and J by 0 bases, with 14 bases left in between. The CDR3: CATSRDGGVSMNTEAFF. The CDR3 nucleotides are TGTGCCACCAGCAGAGATGGGGGGGTAAGCATGAACACTGAAGCTTTCTTT. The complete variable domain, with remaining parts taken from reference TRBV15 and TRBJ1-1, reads DAMVIQNPRYQVTQFGKPVTLSCSQTLNHNVMYWYQQKSSQAPKLLFHYYDKDFNNEADTPDNFQSRRPNTSFCFLDIRSPGLGDTAMYLCATSRDGGVSMNTEAFFGQGTRLTVV.

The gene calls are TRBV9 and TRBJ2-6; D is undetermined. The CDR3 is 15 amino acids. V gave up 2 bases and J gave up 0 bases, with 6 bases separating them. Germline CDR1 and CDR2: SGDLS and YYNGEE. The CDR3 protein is CASSVSVSGANVLTF. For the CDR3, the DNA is TGTGCCAGCAGCGTTTCGGTCTCTGGGGCCAACGTCCTGACTTTC.

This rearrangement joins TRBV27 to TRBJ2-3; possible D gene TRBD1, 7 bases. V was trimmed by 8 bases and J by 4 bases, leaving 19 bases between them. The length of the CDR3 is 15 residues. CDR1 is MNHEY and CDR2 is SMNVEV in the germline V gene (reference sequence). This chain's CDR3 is CASARITRGADTQYF. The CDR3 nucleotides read TGTGCCAGCGCCCGCATTACCAGGGGGGCAGATACGCAGTATTTT.

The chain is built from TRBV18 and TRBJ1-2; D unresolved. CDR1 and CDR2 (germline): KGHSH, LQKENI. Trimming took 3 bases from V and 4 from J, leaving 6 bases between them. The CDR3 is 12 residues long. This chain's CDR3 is CASSPLSYGYTF. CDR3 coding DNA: TGTGCCAGCTCACCCCTCTCCTATGGCTACACCTTC.

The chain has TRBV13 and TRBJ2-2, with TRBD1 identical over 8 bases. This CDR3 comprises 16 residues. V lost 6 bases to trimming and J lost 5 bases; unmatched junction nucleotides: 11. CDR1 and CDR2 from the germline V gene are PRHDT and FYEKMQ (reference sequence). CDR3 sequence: CASRKQGDQKTGELFF. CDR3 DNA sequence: TGTGCCAGCAGAAAACAGGGGGATCAAAAAACCGGGGAGCTGTTTTTT.